The 15 T cell receptor beta chains in this list originate from one sample, sequenced in a study of patients and donors after allogeneic stem cell transplantation. TCRdb ran MiXCR on the RT-PCR reads and lists one entry per CDR3 protein. Counted here are 390,000 or so distinct CDR3 sequences, roughly 16% occurring once; the ten biggest clones make up roughly 7.2%. The material sequenced was blood, either unsorted or a sorted T cell fraction (not recorded which). The receptors originated from a human donor who was either an allogeneic HSCT recipient or a stem cell or donor lymphocyte infusion donor (not recorded which). It is not recorded whose cells these are; they may come from a transplant donor.

This clonotype was seen a few times. This chain joins TRBV19 and TRBJ1-6; 9 bases line up with TRBD1. The ends lost 6 bases at V and 7 bases at J; junction bases unmatched: 10. This CDR3 is 16 amino acids long. Germline CDR1 LNHDA, CDR2 SQIVND (reference sequence). CDR3 sequence (DNA): TGTGCCAGTAGCATCCTGACCGGGACAGGGAATTCACCCCTCCACTTT. It codes for CASSILTGTGNSPLHF. The full variable domain, its missing parts supplied by reference TRBV19 and TRBJ1-6, is DGGITQSPKYLFRKEGQNVTLSCEQNLNHDAMYWYRQDPGQGLRLIYYSQIVNDFQKGDIAEGYSVSREKKESFPLTVTSAQKNPTAFYLCASSILTGTGNSPLHFGNGTRLTVT.

This chain connects TRBV7-8 to TRBJ2-7; D tentatively fits TRBD1 or TRBD2 (5 bases each). V lost 4 bases and J lost 3, with 16 bases in between. There are 15 residues in the CDR3. Germline V gene lookup returns CDR1 SGHVS and CDR2 FQNEAQ. The CDR3 region has the DNA TGTGCCAGCAGCTCGCAACCGGGACCCAGCTACGAGCAGTACTTC. This translates into CASSSQPGPSYEQYF. Complete variable domain (other parts from reference TRBV7-8 and TRBJ2-7): GAGVSQSPRYKVAKRGQDVALRCDPISGHVSLFWYQQALGQGPEFLTYFQNEAQLDKSGLPSDRFFAERPEGSVSTLKIQRTQQEDSAVYLCASSSQPGPSYEQYFGPGTRLTVT.

This clonotype was seen a few times. The V and J genes are TRBV24-1 and TRBJ2-1; D remains unclear. CDR1 is KGHDR and CDR2 is SFDVKD in the germline V gene. Trimming removed 3 bases from V and 5 bases from J, with 13 bases in between. The CDR3 contains 15 residues. CDR3 amino acids: CATSDPSGLNNEQFF. The CDR3 region has the DNA TGTGCCACCAGTGATCCCTCCGGTCTTAACAATGAGCAGTTCTTC.

The V gene is TRBV6-2 or TRBV6-3, the J gene TRBJ1-5, with no clear D. The CDR3 consists of 14 residues. Germline CDR1 is MNHEY and CDR2 is SVGEGT. Trimming removed 0 bases from V and 5 bases from J, with 8 bases in between. Here the CDR3 reads CASSYSGRHQPQHF. The CDR3 DNA follows: TGTGCCAGCAGTTACTCCGGTCGCCATCAGCCCCAGCATTTT.

This clonotype was observed once. The rearrangement uses TRBV30 and TRBJ2-1; D tentatively reads TRBD1 or TRBD2 (5 bases each). The CDR3 is made up of 13 amino acids. Germline CDR1 and CDR2: GTSNPN and SVGIG (reference sequence). V gave up 7 bases and J gave up 9 bases, with 19 bases separating them. CDR3: CASSKTGPGEQFF. The CDR3 DNA is TGTGCCTCCTCCAAGACGGGGCCGGGTGAGCAGTTCTTC.

This clonotype was found a few times. The rearrangement joins TRBV24-1 to TRBJ1-2; TRBD1 might be the D (6 bases). Germline V gene lookup returns CDR1 KGHDR and CDR2 SFDVKD. There are 14 residues in the CDR3. The V end lost 3 bases, the J end lost 4 bases, and 11 bases lay between the germline ends. The CDR3 bases are TGTGCCACCAGTGATAAAAACAGGGCCTATGGCTACACCTTC. Its protein product is CATSDKNRAYGYTF.

This clonotype was observed a handful of times. The rearrangement links TRBV12-3 or TRBV12-4 to TRBJ2-1, with 10 nucleotides matching TRBD2. Trimming removed 3 bases from V and 6 bases from J; junction bases left unmatched: 5. This CDR3 spans 15 amino acids. For the CDR3, the DNA is TGTGCCAGCAGTTTCCTAGCGGGGGCCATCAATGAGCAGTTCTTC. It codes for CASSFLAGAINEQFF.

CDR3 amino acids: CASSLGRGQLNTEAFF. Written as DNA, the CDR3 is TGCGCCAGCAGCTTGGGGAGGGGGCAACTGAACACTGAAGCTTTCTTT. The chain carries TRBV5-1 and TRBJ1-1; 7 bases are a match to TRBD1. Germline CDR1 SGHRS, CDR2 YFSETQ. V lost 0 bases and J lost 0; bases outside the gene matches: 5. CDR3 length: 16 amino acids.

This clonotype appeared many times. The chain employs TRBV12-3 or TRBV12-4 and TRBJ2-7; 9 positions agree with TRBD2. The V segment lost 5 bases and the J segment 1 base; nucleotides outside the gene matches: 6. The CDR3 extends over 15 amino acids. The CDR3 loop reads CASSTYSGGSYEQYF. The CDR3 DNA reads TGTGCCAGCAGTACCTATAGCGGGGGTTCCTACGAGCAGTACTTC.

This clonotype showed up just a few times. The chain employs TRBV5-6 and TRBJ2-3, with D possibly matching TRBD2 (6 bases). CDR1 SGHDT and CDR2 YYEEEE come from the germline V gene. CDR3 length: 12 residues. The V end lost 3 bases, the J end lost 8 bases, and 10 bases lay between the germline ends. CDR3 nucleotides: TGTGCCAGCAGCTCTGGACTACCTACGCAGTATTTT. This codes for CASSSGLPTQYF.

This clonotype was found a few times. This chain links TRBV11-2 with TRBJ2-1; the match to TRBD1 covers 8 bases. Germline lookup yields CDR1 SGHAT and CDR2 FQNNGV. The CDR3 spans 16 residues. V shed 5 bases, J shed 4 bases, and the junction held 10 bases outside the gene matches. CDR3 loop: CASSLIPGQVYNEQFF. Written as DNA, the CDR3 is TGTGCCAGCAGCCTCATTCCGGGACAGGTATACAATGAGCAGTTCTTC.

The chain combines TRBV27 with TRBJ2-7, with 9 bases fitting TRBD1. From germline, CDR1 is MNHEY and CDR2 SMNVEV (reference sequence). The CDR3 is 18 amino acids. The J segment lost 3 bases and the V segment lost 4 bases, leaving 16 bases of the junction unmatched. The CDR3 spells CASSSKRTQGAFIYEQYF. The CDR3 DNA sequence: TGTGCCAGCAGTTCCAAGCGAACACAGGGGGCGTTTATCTACGAGCAGTACTTC.

Ten or more counts support this clonotype. The V and J genes are TRBV6-2 or TRBV6-3 and TRBJ2-7; D not resolved. V lost 5 bases to trimming and J lost 5 bases, with 13 bases between them. The germline V gene has CDR1 MNHEY and CDR2 SVGEGT. The CDR3 is made up of 13 amino acids. CDR3 bases: TGTGCCAGCAGTGGACGTAATTCCCACGAGCAGTACTTC. Amino acids: CASSGRNSHEQYF.

The V and J genes are TRBV2 and TRBJ1-1, with 7 nucleotides matching TRBD1. The V and J ends lost 6 bases and 5 bases, in that order; junction bases with no gene match: 6. This CDR3 contains 13 residues. The V gene's germline CDR1 is SNHLY and CDR2 FYNNEI. The CDR3 DNA is TGTGCCAGCAGCTCAGCGACAGGGACTGAAGCTTTCTTT. Its protein is CASSSATGTEAFF.

The rearrangement joins TRBV30 to TRBJ2-7, with D possibly matching TRBD1 (6 bases). Germline CDR1 and CDR2: GTSNPN and SVGIG (reference sequence). The V end was cut by 2 bases, the J end by 6 bases, with 14 bases between. This CDR3 is built from 13 residues. Here the CDR3 reads CAWSQETGGEQYF. The CDR3 bases are TGTGCCTGGAGTCAAGAGACAGGAGGCGAGCAGTACTTC.